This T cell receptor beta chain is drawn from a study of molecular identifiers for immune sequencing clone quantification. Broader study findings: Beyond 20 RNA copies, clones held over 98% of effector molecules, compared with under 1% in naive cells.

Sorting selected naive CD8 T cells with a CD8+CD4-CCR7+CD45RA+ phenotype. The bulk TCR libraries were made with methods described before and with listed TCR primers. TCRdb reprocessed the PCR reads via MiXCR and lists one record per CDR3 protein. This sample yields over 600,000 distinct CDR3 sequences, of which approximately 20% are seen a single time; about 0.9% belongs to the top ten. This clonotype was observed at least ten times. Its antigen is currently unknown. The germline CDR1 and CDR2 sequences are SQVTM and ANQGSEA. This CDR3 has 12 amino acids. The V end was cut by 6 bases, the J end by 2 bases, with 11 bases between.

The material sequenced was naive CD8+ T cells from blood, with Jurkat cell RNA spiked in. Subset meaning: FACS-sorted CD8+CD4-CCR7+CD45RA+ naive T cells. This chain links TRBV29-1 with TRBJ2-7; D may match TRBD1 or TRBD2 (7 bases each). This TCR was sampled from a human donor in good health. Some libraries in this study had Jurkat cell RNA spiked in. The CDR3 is CSVSGTAYEQYF. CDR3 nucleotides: TGCAGCGTGAGCGGGACAGCCTACGAGCAGTACTTC.